Listed here are 17 T cell receptor beta chains from one sample, sequenced in a study of blood T cell repertoires in COVID-19. The method was immunoSEQ multiplex PCR; TCRdb's version includes in-frame clones alone and lacks a portion of them. The sample records 200,000 to 300,000 clones, around 88% being singletons. The sample was PBMCs or T cells enriched from blood (not recorded which). Receptors were obtained from a woman aged 40 to 50 with acute COVID-19.

This chain connects TRBV11-3 to TRBJ1-5; no reliable D call. CDR3 size: 17 residues. Trimming left V 1 base short and J 2 bases short, with 15 bases between. Germline-derived CDR1 and CDR2 are SGHNT and YENEEA. The CDR3 DNA reads TGTGCCAGCAGCTTAGTACTTGAGGGCCTGGGCAATCAGCCCCAGCATTTT. Its translation is CASSLVLEGLGNQPQHF.

The V call is TRBV5-1, the J call TRBJ2-3; perhaps TRBD1 as D (5 bases). Germline V lookup: CDR1 SGHRS, CDR2 YFSETQ. CDR3 length: 16 amino acids. V was pared by 4 bases and J by 4 bases, with 19 bases between. The CDR3 region is CASSQAPRGAPDTQYF. The DNA of the CDR3 is TGCGCCAGCAGCCAAGCCCCTAGGGGTGCCCCAGATACGCAGTATTTT. The entire variable domain, with the rest obtained from reference TRBV5-1 and TRBJ2-3, is as follows: KAGVTQTPRYLIKTRGQQVTLSCSPISGHRSVSWYQQTPGQGLQFLFEYFSETQRNKGNFPGRFSGRQFSNSRSEMNVSTLELGDSALYLCASSQAPRGAPDTQYFGPGTRLTVL.

V usage is TRBV7-2 and J usage is TRBJ2-5, with a tentative D call TRBD1 (6 bases). The germline V gene encodes CDR1 SGHTA and CDR2 FQGNSA. V lost 5 bases and J 2 bases, leaving 12 bases between the germline ends. This CDR3 has 14 amino acids. This chain's CDR3 is CASSQGPSQETQYF. The CDR3 bases are TGTGCCAGCAGCCAGGGGCCTTCTCAAGAGACCCAGTACTTC.

For the CDR3, the DNA is TGTGCCAGCAGCCCAGGAGGACTAGCCTCCTACAATGAGCAGTTCTTC. It codes for CASSPGGLASYNEQFF. V is TRBV5-4 and J is TRBJ2-1; 8 bases match TRBD2. The CDR3 loop spans 16 amino acids. The germline V gene has CDR1 SGHNT and CDR2 YYREEE (reference sequence). The V and J ends lost 4 bases and 0 bases, in that order; junction bases with no gene match: 6.

This sequence joins TRBV27 and TRBJ2-1; 7 bases line up with TRBD2. V was clipped by 5 bases and J by 3 bases; unmatched bases: 7. The CDR3 covers 15 residues. CDR1 is MNHEY and CDR2 is SMNVEV in the germline V gene (reference sequence). As DNA, the CDR3 is TGTGCCAGCAGTCCTAATAGCGGGCTCTACAATGAGCAGTTCTTC. Translation: CASSPNSGLYNEQFF.

The chain combines TRBV6-2 or TRBV6-3 with TRBJ2-5, with D possibly matching TRBD1 (5 bases). CDR1 MNHEY and CDR2 SVGEGT come from the germline V gene. Trimming removed 4 bases from V and 10 bases from J, with 25 bases in between. There are 16 residues in the CDR3. This CDR3 reads CASSSPVRGPSRNQYF. DNA for the CDR3: TGTGCCAGCAGTTCACCCGTAAGGGGCCCCTCGAGAAACCAGTACTTC.

The V and J genes are TRBV19 and TRBJ2-2, with TRBD1 identical over 8 bases. V gave up 10 bases and J gave up 1 base; unmatched junction bases: 8. CDR1 is LNHDA and CDR2 is SQIVND in the germline V gene (reference sequence). This CDR3 is 15 amino acids long. CDR3 coding DNA: TGTGCCATCAAAGCCGGGACAGGGAACACCGGGGAGCTGTTTTTT. This codes for CAIKAGTGNTGELFF.

This chain's CDR3 is CASIQTGSTGELFF. CDR3 bases: TGTGCCAGTATACAGACAGGGTCCACCGGGGAGCTGTTTTTT. The chain couples TRBV19 to TRBJ2-2; 7 nucleotides agree with TRBD1. V lost 7 bases, J lost 4 bases, and 6 bases stayed unmatched. In germline, CDR1 is LNHDA, CDR2 SQIVND (reference sequence). The CDR3 spans 14 residues.

This rearrangement joins TRBV6-6 to TRBJ1-2; D ambiguous. V was pared by 2 bases and J by 8 bases, with 18 bases between. CDR1 is MNHNY and CDR2 is SVGAGI in the germline V gene (reference sequence). The CDR3 consists of 15 residues. CDR3: CASSYPPDNTGGYTF. Here the CDR3 DNA reads TGTGCCAGCAGTTACCCCCCAGACAATACGGGGGGCTACACCTTC.

Details on this clone: One junction end disagrees with the germline gene, perhaps due to a read error. J is TRBJ1-3 and V is TRBV3-1 (or the pseudogene TRBV3-2), with 9 bases identical to TRBD1. This CDR3 has 14 residues. Per the germline V gene, CDR1 is LGHDT and CDR2 is YNNKEL (reference sequence). In DNA form, the CDR3 reads TGTGCCAGCAGCCAAGCTCACAGGGGGCAGCCAGTGGATTTT. Protein: CASSQAHRGQPVDF.

The chain carries TRBV11-2 and TRBJ2-5; perhaps TRBD2 as D (6 bases). Trimming shortened V by 3 bases and J by 2 bases, and 13 bases separated the two germline ends. This CDR3 is built from 15 residues. Looked up from germline, CDR1 is SGHAT and CDR2 is FQNNGV. CDR3 loop: CASSFDPGLQETQYF. As DNA, the CDR3 is TGTGCCAGCAGCTTTGACCCGGGACTTCAAGAGACCCAGTACTTC.

The chain has TRBV11-3 and TRBJ1-3; 8 bases agree with TRBD1. CDR1 and CDR2 from the germline V gene are SGHNT and YENEEA. There are 17 residues in the CDR3. Trimming at V came to 0 bases and at J to 0 bases, leaving 4 bases not matched to a gene. Here the CDR3 DNA reads TGTGCCAGCAGCTTAGATTCCGGGACAGGCTCTGGAAACACCATATATTTT. Its translation: CASSLDSGTGSGNTIYF.

This sequence joins TRBV5-4 and TRBJ2-7, with 9 bases fitting TRBD2. CDR3 length equals 16 residues. Germline V gene data show CDR1 as SGHNT and CDR2 as YYREEE (reference sequence). V shed 3 bases and J 6 bases; nucleotides not matched to a gene: 13. Here the CDR3 reads CASSSRREGHRPEQYV. CDR3 nucleotide sequence: TGTGCCAGCAGCTCGCGGCGGGAGGGCCACCGTCCCGAGCAGTACGTC.

The chain carries TRBV19 and TRBJ1-4; no clear D. The CDR3 has 15 amino acids. Trimming removed 3 bases from V and 3 bases from J, with 11 bases in between. Germline-derived CDR1 and CDR2 are LNHDA and SQIVND (reference sequence). In DNA, the CDR3 is TGTGCCAGTAGTATTGAGGGAGCTTCTAATGAAAAACTGTTTTTT. The encoded protein is CASSIEGASNEKLFF.

The chain recombines TRBV12-3 or TRBV12-4 with TRBJ2-3; no firm D call. Trimming removed 6 bases at V and 5 bases at J, with 9 bases between. The CDR3 length is 12 residues. CDR3 in amino acids: CASSNQVDTQYF. The CDR3, as DNA: TGTGCCAGCAGCAACCAGGTAGATACGCAGTATTTT.

V gene TRBV19 combines with J gene TRBJ1-5, with TRBD1 matching 8 bases. There are 18 residues in the CDR3. From germline, CDR1 is LNHDA and CDR2 SQIVND (reference sequence). V dropped 0 bases and J dropped 3; count of bases not matched to a gene: 10. The CDR3 DNA sequence: TGTGCCAGTAGTATAGAAGGGGGACAGGCGAGACTCAATCAGCCCCAGCATTTT. Protein: CASSIEGGQARLNQPQHF.

The CDR3 protein is CASSQASTGASTF. The CDR3 DNA reads TGTGCCAGCAGCCAAGCGTCTACAGGGGCTAGTACCTTC. This sequence joins TRBV14 and TRBJ1-2; 7 bases line up with TRBD1. Germline CDR1 is SGHDN and CDR2 is FVKESK. V shed 1 base and J 14 bases; nucleotides not matched to a gene: 10. The CDR3 contains 13 residues.